This paragraph reports one T cell receptor (beta chain). Time point: newly diagnosed GD, antithyroid drugs for less than 3 months. PBMC-derived RNA was used for the TCR library. This entry is derived from a study of regulatory T cells in long-lasting Graves disease. There are 14 residues in the CDR3. V lost 10 bases and J lost 4; bases outside the gene matches: 5. Germline V gives CDR1 SNHLY, CDR2 FYNNEI. Construction of the TCR beta libraries employed iRepertoire HTBI primers in conjunction with Arm-PCR of CDR3 regions. A single record per CDR3 protein comes from TCRdb applying MiXCR to the multiplex PCR reads. Here the sample spans 500,000 to 700,000 distinct CDR3 sequences, 16% being singletons. Separately, the same data were catalogued under a study of T cells in Graves' hyperthyroidism and ophthalmopathy.

This receptor was taken from a woman in her thirties with Graves disease. The sample was peripheral blood mononuclear cells (PBMCs), taken at new diagnosis, from a patient treated with antithyroid drugs. J is TRBJ2-1 and V is TRBV2; 12 nucleotides agree with TRBD2. CDR3 nucleotides: TGTGCCACCCAGACTAGCGGGGGTTACAATGAGCAGTTCTTC. It translates to CATQTSGGYNEQFF.